This T cell receptor beta chain was documented in a study of T-cell reconstitution after alpha-beta-depleted transplantation in children. This clonotype was recorded a few times. Germline lookup yields CDR1 MNHEY and CDR2 SMNVEV (reference sequence). The CDR3 is made up of 16 amino acids. V was clipped by 5 bases and J by 3 bases; unmatched bases: 6. It was with unique molecular identifiers that the TCRbeta library was prepared. TCRdb re-analysed the PCR reads in MiXCR, keeping a single row per CDR3 protein. The sample has about 540,000 distinct CDR3 sequences; approximately 20% are singletons. Sequenced material: PBMCs from the stem cell graft donor, taken from the stem cell graft. The J gene is TRBJ2-4, the V gene TRBV27, with 11 nucleotides matching TRBD2. This sequence originates from a human donor who donated a stem cell graft to a child with acute lymphoblastic leukemia. CDR3 amino acids: CASSPWTSGLKNIQYF. CDR3 nucleotide sequence: TGTGCCAGCAGTCCCTGGACTAGCGGGCTCAAAAACATTCAGTACTTC.